This TCR beta chain was recovered during a study of T cells in Graves' hyperthyroidism and ophthalmopathy. J lost 6 bases, V lost 2 bases, and 6 bases had no gene match. Germline V gives CDR1 SGHVS, CDR2 FQNEAQ. The CDR3 covers 15 residues. RNA transcripts yielded amplified TCR beta CDR3 regions. The primer set for the first-round RT-PCR of the TCR CDR3 was HTBI. TCRdb recomputed calls from the multiplex PCR reads with MiXCR, one row per CDR3 protein. The sample carries some 340,000 distinct CDR3 sequences, about 13% recorded once. The clonotype originates from a middle-aged woman with Graves' ophthalmopathy. Sequenced: blood. The chain employs TRBV7-8 and TRBJ2-1, with 8 bases aligning to TRBD2. The CDR3 nucleotides are TGTGCCAGCAGCTTATACGCGGGAGGTTTCAATGAGCAGTTCTTC. Amino acids: CASSLYAGGFNEQFF.